The TCR beta chain described here comes from a study of blood T cell repertoires in COVID-19. As for the study in general: COVID-19 samples from acute and convalescent phases originated in the United States, Italy and Spain. T cells, B-cell-depleted T cells, or PBMCs provided the cDNA or gDNA that served as material.

The count of this clone is one. Under the authors' procedure: For nucleated cells, counts were estimated from reference gene primer amplification. Data came from immunoSEQ multiplex PCR; TCRdb stores just in-frame clones and leaves some out. Clone size and the V and J calls come from that table; the DNA yielded D and trimming. This sample has approximately 130,000 clones, with around 83% found just once. V was clipped by 0 bases and J by 1 base; unmatched bases: 4. Per the germline V gene, CDR1 is SGHTA and CDR2 is FQGTGA. CDR3 length equals 16 residues. The receptor was isolated from a man older than 75 with active or convalescent COVID-19. The chain recombines TRBV7-3 with TRBJ2-5; 8 bases map to TRBD2. Sequencing input: peripheral blood. CDR3 in amino acids: CASSLTYRGGQETQYF. The CDR3 nucleotides read TGTGCCAGCAGCTTAACCTATCGGGGGGGCCAAGAGACCCAGTACTTC. Complete variable domain (other parts from reference TRBV7-3 and TRBJ2-5): GAGVSQTPSNKVTEKGKYVELRCDPISGHTALYWYRQSLGQGPEFLIYFQGTGAADDSGLPNDRFFAVRPEGSVSTLKIQRTERGDSAVYLCASSLTYRGGQETQYFGPGTRLLVL.